Listed below are T cell receptor beta chains from one sample, sequenced in a study of blood T cell repertoires in COVID-19. The assay was immunoSEQ multiplex PCR, and TCRdb's table has in-frame clones only and misses some. Of roughly 190,000 clones in the sample, about 80% were seen once. Material: peripheral blood. These receptors came from a man aged 55 to 69 with acute or convalescent COVID-19. The CDR3 runs from the conserved cysteine through the conserved F or W. Fields, in order: J gene, D gene, clone size, V gene, CDR3 DNA, CDR3 protein. The D gene is left open where the match is weak. Clone size appears in some rows only: once, few, many, or a class for an expanded clone.

>TRBJ2-5|.|.|TRBV5-1
TGCGCCAGCAGCTTGGCTAGCAGGGAGACCCAGTACTTC
CASSLASRETQYF
>TRBJ1-1|.|once|TRBV15
TGTGCCACCAGCAGTTCTCCCTCGGGGAGCACTGAAGCTTTCTTT
CATSSSPSGSTEAFF
>TRBJ2-2|.|few|TRBV5-1
TGCGCCAGCAGCTTGTACGGGGGGAACACCGGGGAGCTGTTTTTT
CASSLYGGNTGELFF
>TRBJ1-4|TRBD1|.|TRBV19
TGTGCCAGTAGTATCCAGGGGGCTTATGAAAAACTGTTTTTT
CASSIQGAYEKLFF
>TRBJ2-1|.|.|TRBV5-1
TGCGCCAGCAGTAAGCGGTACAGCTCCTACAATGAGCAGTTCTTC
CASSKRYSSYNEQFF
>TRBJ1-6|.|.|TRBV6-1
TGTGCCAGCAGGGAAGGACAGTCCGGAAGCTCCTATAATTCACCCCTCCACTTT
CASREGQSGSSYNSPLHF
>TRBJ1-2|.|.|TRBV11-2
TGTGCCAGCAGCCGGATAGCGGACTCTCGGGACCACTATGGCTACACCTTC
CASSRIADSRDHYGYTF
>TRBJ1-6|.|.|TRBV29-1
TGCAGCGTTGGGAGCTCCTATAATTCACCCCTCCACTTT
CSVGSSYNSPLHF
>TRBJ1-3|.|.|TRBV27
TGTGCCAGCATTACCGGGGCTGGAAACACCATATATTTT
CASITGAGNTIYF
>TRBJ2-2|.|few|TRBV7-3
TGTGCCAGCAGTCATACTGGTAACACCGGGGAGCTGTTTTTT
CASSHTGNTGELFF
>TRBJ2-7|TRBD1|.|TRBV7-2
TGTGCCAGCAGCCAAACCCCGGGACAGGGGCGCGAGCAGTACTTC
CASSQTPGQGREQYF
>TRBJ2-7|TRBD1|many|TRBV27
TGTGCCAGCAGTTTATCGCACCCGGGACAGGACCCCTCCTACGAGCAGTACTTC
CASSLSHPGQDPSYEQYF
>TRBJ2-6|TRBD2|.|TRBV19
TGTGCCAGTAGTATAGCGGGAGGCTCTGGGGCCAACGTCCTGACTTTC
CASSIAGGSGANVLTF
>TRBJ1-5|TRBD1|.|TRBV6-2/TRBV6-3
TGTGCCAGCAGTACAACCGGGACAGGGAGTCAGCCCCAGCATTTT
CASSTTGTGSQPQHF
>TRBJ2-3|.|.|TRBV4-1
TGCGCCAGCAGCCAAGACCGGGGTTTGGTGCAGTATTTT
CASSQDRGLVQYF
>TRBJ1-2|TRBD1|.|TRBV2
TGTGCCAGGAACCCCGGGACAGGGTATGCCTATGGCTACACCTTC
CARNPGTGYAYGYTF
>TRBJ1-2|.|.|TRBV13
TGTGCCAGCAGCTCTCGGGGGGCTGATAGCTATGGCTACACCTTC
CASSSRGADSYGYTF
>TRBJ2-1|TRBD2|.|TRBV25-1
TGTGCCACCCGACGGGGGGACAATGAGCAGTTCTTC
CATRRGDNEQFF
>TRBJ1-5|TRBD1|.|TRBV28
TGTGCCAGCAGTTTAAGGACAGGGCTTAATCAGCCCCAGCATTTT
CASSLRTGLNQPQHF
>TRBJ2-2|.|.|TRBV6-5
TGTGCCAGCATTGGTCTGGGCCCCCCCACCGGGGAGCTGTTTTTT
CASIGLGPPTGELFF
>TRBJ2-7|TRBD2|.|TRBV5-1
TGCGCCAGCAGCCTGGAGCGGGAGGCCCTCTACTACGAGCAGTACTTC
CASSLEREALYYEQYF
>TRBJ2-5|TRBD1|.|TRBV5-4
TGTGCCAGCAGCCCGACAGGGAGAGAGACCCAGTACTTC
CASSPTGRETQYF
>TRBJ2-1|TRBD1|.|TRBV15
TGTGCCACCAGCAGTCAACAGGGGAGCGCCTACAATGAGCAGTTCTTC
CATSSQQGSAYNEQFF
>TRBJ2-1|TRBD2|.|TRBV7-2
TGTGCCAGCAGCCTAACTGGGACTAGGAGGAGTAATGAGCAGTTCTTC
CASSLTGTRRSNEQFF
>TRBJ1-6|TRBD1|few|TRBV2
TGTGCCAGCAGTGGGACAGGGGATTCACCCCTCCACTTT
CASSGTGDSPLHF
>TRBJ2-7|TRBD1|.|TRBV9
TGTGCCAGCAGCGTGCTTCCGGGACAGGGTTTTTACGAGCAGTACTTC
CASSVLPGQGFYEQYF
>TRBJ2-7|TRBD2|.|TRBV14
TGTGCCAGCAGCCGAACTACCCTAGCGGGACACTACTACGAGCAGTACTTC
CASSRTTLAGHYYEQYF
>TRBJ2-3|TRBD2|.|TRBV24-1
TGTGCCACCAGTGACTCAACTAGCGGGGGCGGGAATACGCAGTATTTT
CATSDSTSGGGNTQYF
>TRBJ2-3|.|.|TRBV28
TGTGCCAGCAGACCCAGGGGGGAGATCACAGATACGCAGTATTTT
CASRPRGEITDTQYF
>TRBJ2-3|TRBD2|.|TRBV6-6
TGTGCCAGCAGCACGGGGGGACCAGATACGCAGTATTTT
CASSTGGPDTQYF
>TRBJ2-1|TRBD2|.|TRBV4-2
TGTGCCAGCAGCCAAGTGGGACTAGCGGGGGGCCGTACTAATGAGCAGTTCTTC
CASSQVGLAGGRTNEQFF
>TRBJ2-3|TRBD2|.|TRBV6-4
TGTGCCAGCAGTGACTCGACTAGCGGGGGGGCAGATACGCAGTATTTT
CASSDSTSGGADTQYF
>TRBJ2-1|TRBD2|.|TRBV9
TGTGCCAGCAGCGTAGATGGGGACTACTACAATGAGCAGTTCTTC
CASSVDGDYYNEQFF
>TRBJ2-7|.|.|TRBV6-5
TGTGCCAGCAGGAACAGTAATCCCTACGAGCAGTACTTC
CASRNSNPYEQYF
>TRBJ1-1|.|.|TRBV9
TGTGCCAGCAGCGCCAGGGTGGGCACTGAAGCTTTCTTT
CASSARVGTEAFF
>TRBJ1-2|.|.|TRBV19
TGTGCCAGTAGTATGTTTTCACAGGCAGCCATTAACTATGGCTACACCTTC
CASSMFSQAAINYGYTF
>TRBJ1-2|.|.|TRBV19
TGTGCCAGTAGTATTGGCGTGGGAGGTGGCTACACCTTC
CASSIGVGGGYTF
>TRBJ1-2|TRBD1|few|TRBV10-3
TGTGCCATCAGTGAGTTGAGTGGGACAGGAGGCTACACCTTC
CAISELSGTGGYTF
>TRBJ2-2|TRBD1|.|TRBV10-3
TGTGCCATCAGTGAGGACAGGGTGGACACCGGGGAGCTGTTTTTT
CAISEDRVDTGELFF
>TRBJ1-1|TRBD1|.|TRBV9
TGTGCCAGCAGCCCCGCCGAAGACAGGGTTAGGTGGACTGAAGCTTTCTTT
CASSPAEDRVRWTEAFF
>TRBJ2-2|TRBD1|.|TRBV7-3
TGTGCCAGCAGCCCTCGGACAGGGGCAATCACCGGGGAGCTGTTTTTT
CASSPRTGAITGELFF
>TRBJ2-5|.|once|TRBV7-8
TGTGCCAGCAGCTTAGGAACAGGGAGAGAGACCCAGTACTTC
CASSLGTGRETQYF
>TRBJ1-2|TRBD1|medium-sized|TRBV20-1
TGCAGTGCTAGTACGGGACAGTGGGTAGATGGCTACACCTTC
CSASTGQWVDGYTF
>TRBJ2-4|TRBD1|.|TRBV7-2
TGTGCCAGCAGCTTGCGACAGGGGCTCAAAAACATTCAGTACTTC
CASSLRQGLKNIQYF
>TRBJ2-7|TRBD2|once|TRBV3-1/TRBV3-2
TGTGCCAGCAGCCAAGATTCTAGCGGGTGGCTGCGCGAGCAGTACTTC
CASSQDSSGWLREQYF
>TRBJ1-2|TRBD1|.|TRBV2
TGTGCCAGCAGATCGGGACAGCTTAACTATGGCTACACCTTC
CASRSGQLNYGYTF
>TRBJ1-6|.|.|TRBV3-1/TRBV3-2
TGTGCCAGCAGCCAAGTGAGGGCCTCTGGGTCACCCCTCCACTTT
CASSQVRASGSPLHF
>TRBJ1-5|.|.|TRBV6-5
TGTGCCAGTAGATGGGCCTCCAATCAGCCCCAGCATTTT
CASRWASNQPQHF
>TRBJ2-6|.|.|TRBV3-1/TRBV3-2
TGTGCCAGCAGCCAAGAGGTAGGACAACCTGGGGCCAACGTCCTGACTTTC
CASSQEVGQPGANVLTF
>TRBJ1-2|TRBD1|.|TRBV3-1/TRBV3-2
TGTGCCAGCAGCCAAGTCGTGGCAGGGGGCGCCGGCGGCTACACCTTC
CASSQVVAGGAGGYTF
>TRBJ1-2|.|.|TRBV30
TGTGCCTGGAGTGTCCAAGGGGTGGGAGGCTACACCTTC
CAWSVQGVGGYTF
>TRBJ1-5|.|.|TRBV6-5
TGTGCCAGCAGCTTCAGGGGAACTTATCAGCCCCAGCATTTT
CASSFRGTYQPQHF
>TRBJ1-6|.|.|TRBV7-9
TGTGCCAGCAGCGAGACCGGGGATTCACCCCTCCACTTT
CASSETGDSPLHF